This T cell receptor beta chain was found in a study of blood T cell repertoires in COVID-19. Overall study context: Sample material is recorded as cDNA or gDNA derived from T cells, B-cell-depleted T cells, or PBMCs.

The CDR3 consists of 16 residues. The germline gives CDR1 SGHTA, CDR2 FQGTGA. The J segment lost 9 bases and the V segment lost 5 bases, leaving 8 bases of the junction unmatched. The method was immunoSEQ multiplex PCR; TCRdb's version includes in-frame clones alone and lacks a portion of them. Of around 100,000 clones in the sample, approximately 84% were seen once. The sequence derives from a woman aged 55 to 70 with acute or convalescent COVID-19. The material sequenced was peripheral blood. The V call is TRBV7-3, the J call TRBJ2-1; 15 positions match TRBD2. For the CDR3, the DNA is TGTGCCAGCAGCCCAACACGGACTAGCGGGGGGGCTGAGCAGTTCTTC. It translates to CASSPTRTSGGAEQFF. The variable domain in full, completed from reference TRBV7-3 and TRBJ2-1, reads GAGVSQTPSNKVTEKGKYVELRCDPISGHTALYWYRQSLGQGPEFLIYFQGTGAADDSGLPNDRFFAVRPEGSVSTLKIQRTERGDSAVYLCASSPTRTSGGAEQFFGPGTRLTVL.